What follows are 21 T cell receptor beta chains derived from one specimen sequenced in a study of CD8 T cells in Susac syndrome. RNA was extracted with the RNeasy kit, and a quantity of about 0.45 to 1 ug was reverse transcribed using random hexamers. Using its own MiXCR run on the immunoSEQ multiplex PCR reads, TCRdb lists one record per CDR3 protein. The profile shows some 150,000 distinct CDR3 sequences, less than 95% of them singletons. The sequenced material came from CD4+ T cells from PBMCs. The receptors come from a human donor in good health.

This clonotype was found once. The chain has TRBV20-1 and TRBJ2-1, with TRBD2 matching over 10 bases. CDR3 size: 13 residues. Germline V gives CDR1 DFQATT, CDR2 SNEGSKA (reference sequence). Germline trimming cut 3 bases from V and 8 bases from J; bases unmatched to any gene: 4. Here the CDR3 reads CSASSGRIDEQFF. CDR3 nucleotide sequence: TGCAGTGCTAGTAGCGGGAGGATCGATGAGCAGTTCTTC.

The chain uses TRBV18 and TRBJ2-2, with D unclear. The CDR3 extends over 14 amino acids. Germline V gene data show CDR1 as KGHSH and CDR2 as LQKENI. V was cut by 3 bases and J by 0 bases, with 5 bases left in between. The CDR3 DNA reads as TGTGCCAGCTCACCGGGAACGAACACCGGGGAGCTGTTTTTT. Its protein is CASSPGTNTGELFF.

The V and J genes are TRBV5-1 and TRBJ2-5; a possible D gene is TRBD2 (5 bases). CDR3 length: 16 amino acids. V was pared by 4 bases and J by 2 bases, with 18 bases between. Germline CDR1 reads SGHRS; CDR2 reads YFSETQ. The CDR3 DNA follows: TGCGCCAGCAGCGCCCTCTCGGGGAAGAGGCAAGAGACCCAGTACTTC. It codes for CASSALSGKRQETQYF.

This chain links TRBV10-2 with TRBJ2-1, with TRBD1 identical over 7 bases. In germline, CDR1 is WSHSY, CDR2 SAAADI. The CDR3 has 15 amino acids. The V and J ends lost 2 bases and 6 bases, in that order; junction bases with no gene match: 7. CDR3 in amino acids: CASSEVKGAGNEQFF. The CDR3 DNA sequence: TGCGCCAGCAGTGAGGTGAAGGGGGCAGGCAATGAGCAGTTCTTC.

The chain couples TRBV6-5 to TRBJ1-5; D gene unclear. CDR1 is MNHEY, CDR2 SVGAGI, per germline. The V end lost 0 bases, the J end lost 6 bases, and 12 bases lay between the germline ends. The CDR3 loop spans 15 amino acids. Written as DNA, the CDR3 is TGTGCCAGCAGTTACTCGGGCCATCCGGGTCAGCCCCAGCATTTT. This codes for CASSYSGHPGQPQHF.

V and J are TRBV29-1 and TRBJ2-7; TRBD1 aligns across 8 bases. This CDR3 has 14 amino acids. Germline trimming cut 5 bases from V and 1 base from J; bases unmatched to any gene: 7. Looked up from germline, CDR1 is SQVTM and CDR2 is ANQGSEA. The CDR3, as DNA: TGCAGCGTTTCAGGGGGCAAGGGATCCTACGAGCAGTACTTC. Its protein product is CSVSGGKGSYEQYF.

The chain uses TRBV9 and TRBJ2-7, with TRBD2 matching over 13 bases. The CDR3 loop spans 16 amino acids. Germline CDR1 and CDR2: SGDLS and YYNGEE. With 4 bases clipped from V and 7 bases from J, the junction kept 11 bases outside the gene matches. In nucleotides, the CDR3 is TGTGCCAGCAGCTTCTCTCCCCGGACTAGCGGGAGTGAGCAGTACTTC. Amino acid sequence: CASSFSPRTSGSEQYF.

This CDR3 is CASSEGLAGGNEQFF. Here the CDR3 DNA reads TGTGCCAGCAGCGAAGGACTAGCGGGAGGTAATGAGCAGTTCTTC. This sequence joins TRBV6-4 and TRBJ2-1; 14 nucleotides align to TRBD2. With V trimmed by 6 bases and J by 7 bases, 5 bases remained unmatched. Germline V gene sequence: CDR1 MRHNA, CDR2 SNTAGT. The CDR3 runs 15 residues.

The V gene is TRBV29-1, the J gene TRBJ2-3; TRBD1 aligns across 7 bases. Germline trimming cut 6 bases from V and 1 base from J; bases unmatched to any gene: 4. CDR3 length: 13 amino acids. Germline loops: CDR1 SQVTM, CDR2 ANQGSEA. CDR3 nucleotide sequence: TGCAGCGTCGACAGGGTGGGCACAGATACGCAGTATTTT. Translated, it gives CSVDRVGTDTQYF.

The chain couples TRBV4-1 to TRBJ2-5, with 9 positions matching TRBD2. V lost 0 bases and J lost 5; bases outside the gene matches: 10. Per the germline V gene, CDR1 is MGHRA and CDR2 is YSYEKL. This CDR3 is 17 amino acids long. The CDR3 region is CASSQDTPGGRGETQYF. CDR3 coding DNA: TGCGCCAGCAGCCAAGATACTCCCGGCGGGAGGGGGGAGACCCAGTACTTC.

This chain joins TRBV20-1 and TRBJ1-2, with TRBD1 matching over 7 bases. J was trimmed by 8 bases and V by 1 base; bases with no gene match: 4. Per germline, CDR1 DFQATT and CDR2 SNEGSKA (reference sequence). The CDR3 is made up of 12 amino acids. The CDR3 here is CSARGQGGGYTF. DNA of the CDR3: TGCAGTGCTAGAGGACAGGGAGGGGGCTACACCTTC.

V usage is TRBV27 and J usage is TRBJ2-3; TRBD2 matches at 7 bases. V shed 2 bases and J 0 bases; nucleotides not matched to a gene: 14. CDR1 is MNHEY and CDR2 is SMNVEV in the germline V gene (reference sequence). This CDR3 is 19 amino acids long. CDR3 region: CASSLSKSGFSGSTDTQYF. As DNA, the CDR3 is TGTGCCAGCAGTTTAAGTAAATCGGGGTTTAGCGGGAGCACAGATACGCAGTATTTT.

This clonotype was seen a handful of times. CDR3 sequence: CASSSSRVEQYF. Written as DNA, the CDR3 is TGCGCCAGCAGCTCTTCACGGGTCGAGCAGTACTTC. The chain links TRBV5-1 to TRBJ2-7; D is undetermined. Germline V CDR1 and CDR2: SGHRS, YFSETQ. Trimming stripped 3 bases from V and 6 bases from J, with 10 bases between. The CDR3 loop spans 12 amino acids.

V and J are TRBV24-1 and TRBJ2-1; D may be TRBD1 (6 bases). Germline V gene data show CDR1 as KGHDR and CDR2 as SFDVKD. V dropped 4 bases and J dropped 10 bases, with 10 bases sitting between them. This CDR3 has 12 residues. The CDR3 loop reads CATSDYQGEQFF. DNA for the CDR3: TGTGCCACCAGTGACTACCAGGGGGAGCAGTTCTTC.

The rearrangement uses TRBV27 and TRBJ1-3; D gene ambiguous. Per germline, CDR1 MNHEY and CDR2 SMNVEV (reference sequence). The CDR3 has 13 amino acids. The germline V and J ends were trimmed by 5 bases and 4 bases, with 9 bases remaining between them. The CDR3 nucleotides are TGTGCCAGCAGTAAACTACCGGGAAACACCATATATTTT. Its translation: CASSKLPGNTIYF.

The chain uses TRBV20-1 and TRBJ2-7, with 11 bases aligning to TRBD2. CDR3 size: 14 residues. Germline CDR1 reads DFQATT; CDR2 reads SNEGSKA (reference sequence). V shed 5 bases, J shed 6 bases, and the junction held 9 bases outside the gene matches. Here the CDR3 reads CSAFSGRAGGEQYF. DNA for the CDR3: TGCAGTGCTTTTAGCGGGAGGGCCGGGGGCGAGCAGTACTTC.

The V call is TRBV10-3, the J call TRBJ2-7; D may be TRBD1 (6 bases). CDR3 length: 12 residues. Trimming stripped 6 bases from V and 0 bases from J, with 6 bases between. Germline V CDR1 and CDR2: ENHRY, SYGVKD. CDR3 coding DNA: TGTGCCATCAGACAGGGCTCCTACGAGCAGTACTTC. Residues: CAIRQGSYEQYF.

CDR3: CSVEGDRNLGPEKLFF. The CDR3 DNA reads as TGCAGCGTTGAAGGCGACCGTAACTTGGGTCCAGAAAAACTGTTTTTT. The chain carries TRBV29-1 and TRBJ1-4; no definite D call. CDR3 length: 16 residues. Germline lookup yields CDR1 SQVTM and CDR2 ANQGSEA. V was cut by 1 base and J by 8 bases, with 20 bases left in between.

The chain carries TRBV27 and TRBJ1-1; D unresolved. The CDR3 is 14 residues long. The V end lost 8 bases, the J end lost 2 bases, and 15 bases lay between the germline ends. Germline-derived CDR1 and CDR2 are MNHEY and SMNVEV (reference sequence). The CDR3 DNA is TGTGCCAGCGGAGTAAGAGGGTTTAACACTGAAGCTTTCTTT. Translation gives CASGVRGFNTEAFF.

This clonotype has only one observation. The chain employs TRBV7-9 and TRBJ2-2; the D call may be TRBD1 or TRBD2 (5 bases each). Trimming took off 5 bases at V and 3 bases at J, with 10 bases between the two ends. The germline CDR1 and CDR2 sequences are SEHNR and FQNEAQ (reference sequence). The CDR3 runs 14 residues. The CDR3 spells CASSPREYTGELFF. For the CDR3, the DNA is TGTGCCAGCAGCCCCAGGGAGTACACCGGGGAGCTGTTTTTT.

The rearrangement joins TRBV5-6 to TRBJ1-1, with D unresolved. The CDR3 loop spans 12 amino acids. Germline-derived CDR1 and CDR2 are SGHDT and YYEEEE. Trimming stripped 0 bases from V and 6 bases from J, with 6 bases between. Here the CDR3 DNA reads TGTGCCAGCAGCTTGGTTTGGGCTGAAGCTTTCTTT. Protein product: CASSLVWAEAFF.